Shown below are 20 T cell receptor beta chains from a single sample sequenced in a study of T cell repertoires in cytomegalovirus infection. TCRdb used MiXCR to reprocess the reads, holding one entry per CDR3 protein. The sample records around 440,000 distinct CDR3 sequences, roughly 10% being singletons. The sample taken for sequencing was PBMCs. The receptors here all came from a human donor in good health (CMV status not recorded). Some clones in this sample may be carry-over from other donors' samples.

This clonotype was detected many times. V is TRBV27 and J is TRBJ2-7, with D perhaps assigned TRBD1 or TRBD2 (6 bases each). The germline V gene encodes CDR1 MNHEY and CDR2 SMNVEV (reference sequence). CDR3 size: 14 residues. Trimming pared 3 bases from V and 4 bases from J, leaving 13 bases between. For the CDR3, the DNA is TGTGCCAGCAGTTTCCGGGGGCAGGGATACGAGCAGTACTTC. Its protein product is CASSFRGQGYEQYF.

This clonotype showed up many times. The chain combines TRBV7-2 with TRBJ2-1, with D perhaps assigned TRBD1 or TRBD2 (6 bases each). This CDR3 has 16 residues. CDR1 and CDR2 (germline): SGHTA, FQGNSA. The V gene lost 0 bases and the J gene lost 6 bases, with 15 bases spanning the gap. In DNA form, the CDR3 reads TGTGCCAGCAGCTTAGCGACGGGGGCTGGGGGCAATGAGCAGTTCTTC. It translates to CASSLATGAGGNEQFF.

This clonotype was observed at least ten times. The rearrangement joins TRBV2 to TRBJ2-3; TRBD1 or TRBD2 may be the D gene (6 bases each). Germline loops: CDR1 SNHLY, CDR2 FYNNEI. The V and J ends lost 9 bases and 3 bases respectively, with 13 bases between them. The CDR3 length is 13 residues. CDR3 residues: CASEGGATDTQYF. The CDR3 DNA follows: TGTGCCAGTGAGGGGGGCGCGACAGATACGCAGTATTTT.

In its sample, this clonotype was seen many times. CDR3 coding DNA: TGCAGTGCTACGAGACTCCAGGGTTCCGGGGAGCTGTTTTTT. Residues: CSATRLQGSGELFF. The chain recombines TRBV20-1 with TRBJ2-2, with D possibly matching TRBD1 (5 bases). Germline V gene sequence: CDR1 DFQATT, CDR2 SNEGSKA (reference sequence). V lost 4 bases to trimming and J lost 6 bases, with 15 bases between them. CDR3 length: 14 amino acids.

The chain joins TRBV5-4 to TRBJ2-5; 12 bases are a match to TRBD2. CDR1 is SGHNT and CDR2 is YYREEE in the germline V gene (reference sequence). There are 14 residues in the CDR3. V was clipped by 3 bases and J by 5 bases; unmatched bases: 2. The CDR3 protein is CASSSSGGVETQYF. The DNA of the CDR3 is TGTGCCAGCAGCTCTAGCGGGGGGGTGGAGACCCAGTACTTC.

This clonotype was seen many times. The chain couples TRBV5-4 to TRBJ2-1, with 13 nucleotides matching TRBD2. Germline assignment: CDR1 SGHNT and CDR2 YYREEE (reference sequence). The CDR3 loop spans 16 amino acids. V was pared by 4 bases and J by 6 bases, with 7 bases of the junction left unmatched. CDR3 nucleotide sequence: TGTGCCAGCAGCCGGCCACTAGCGGGGGGGACCAATGAGCAGTTCTTC. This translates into CASSRPLAGGTNEQFF.

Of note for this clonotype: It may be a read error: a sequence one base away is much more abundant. The CDR3: CASSFHRVRGMITEAFF. The CDR3 DNA reads TGCGCCAGCAGCTTCCACAGGGTTCGTGGGATGATCACTGAAGCTTTCTTT. This chain links TRBV5-1 with TRBJ1-1, with D perhaps TRBD1 (6 bases). Trimming took off 2 bases at V and 4 bases at J, with 21 bases between the two ends. CDR1 SGHRS and CDR2 YFSETQ come from the germline V gene. This CDR3 contains 17 residues.

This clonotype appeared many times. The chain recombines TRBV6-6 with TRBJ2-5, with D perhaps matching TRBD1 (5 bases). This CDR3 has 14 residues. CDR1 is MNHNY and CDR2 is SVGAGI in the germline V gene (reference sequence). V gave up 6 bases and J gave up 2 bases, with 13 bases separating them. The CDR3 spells CASSLLGAQETQYF. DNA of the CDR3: TGTGCCAGCAGCCTCTTAGGGGCACAAGAGACCCAGTACTTC.

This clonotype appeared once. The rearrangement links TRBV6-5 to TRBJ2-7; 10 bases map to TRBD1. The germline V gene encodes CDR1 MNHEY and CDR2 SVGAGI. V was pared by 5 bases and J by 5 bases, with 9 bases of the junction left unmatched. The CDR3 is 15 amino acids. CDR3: CASSTWDRGHDEQYF. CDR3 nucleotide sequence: TGTGCCAGCAGTACCTGGGACAGGGGTCACGACGAGCAGTACTTC.

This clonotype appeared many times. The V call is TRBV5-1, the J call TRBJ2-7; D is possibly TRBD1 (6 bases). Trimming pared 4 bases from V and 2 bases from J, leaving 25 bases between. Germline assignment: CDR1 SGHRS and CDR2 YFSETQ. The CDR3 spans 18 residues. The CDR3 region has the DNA TGCGCCAGCAGCGCAGCACCCGGGACACCCGGCCTCCCCTACGAGCAGTACTTC. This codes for CASSAAPGTPGLPYEQYF.

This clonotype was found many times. In nucleotides, the CDR3 is TGTGCCAGCAGGACTGGACAGGAATGGTCTGAAGCTTTCTTT. Residues: CASRTGQEWSEAFF. V gene TRBV7-2 combines with J gene TRBJ1-1, with TRBD1 identical over 7 bases. Germline assignment: CDR1 SGHTA and CDR2 FQGNSA. The V gene end was trimmed by 6 bases and the J gene end by 6 bases; junction bases not matched to a gene: 10. The length of the CDR3 is 14 residues.

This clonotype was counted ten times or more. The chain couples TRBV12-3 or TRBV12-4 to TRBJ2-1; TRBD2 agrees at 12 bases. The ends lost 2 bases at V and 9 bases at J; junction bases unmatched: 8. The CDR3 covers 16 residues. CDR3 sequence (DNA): TGTGCCAGCAGTTTATCCCTAGCGGGGGGGCTTGGTGAGCAGTTCTTC. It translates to CASSLSLAGGLGEQFF.

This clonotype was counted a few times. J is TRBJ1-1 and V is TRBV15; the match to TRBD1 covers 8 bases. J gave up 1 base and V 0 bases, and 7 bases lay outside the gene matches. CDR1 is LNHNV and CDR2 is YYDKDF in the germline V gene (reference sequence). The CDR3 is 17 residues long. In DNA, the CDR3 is TGTGCCACCAGCAGAGAGCCCAGGACAGGGTCGAACACTGAAGCTTTCTTT. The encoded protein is CATSREPRTGSNTEAFF.

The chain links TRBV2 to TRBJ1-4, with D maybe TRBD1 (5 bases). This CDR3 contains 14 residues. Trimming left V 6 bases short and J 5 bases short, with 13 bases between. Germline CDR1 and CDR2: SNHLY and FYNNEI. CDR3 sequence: CASRKGQMNEKLFF. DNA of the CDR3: TGTGCCAGCAGGAAGGGGCAGATGAATGAAAAACTGTTTTTT.

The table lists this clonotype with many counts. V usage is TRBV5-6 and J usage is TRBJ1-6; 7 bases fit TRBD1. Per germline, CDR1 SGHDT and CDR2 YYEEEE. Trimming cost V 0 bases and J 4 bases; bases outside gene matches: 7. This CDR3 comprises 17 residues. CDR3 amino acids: CASSLGQGERYNSPLHF. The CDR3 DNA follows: TGTGCCAGCAGCTTGGGACAGGGCGAGCGGTATAATTCACCCCTCCACTTT. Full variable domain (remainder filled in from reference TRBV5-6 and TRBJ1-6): DAGVTQSPTHLIKTRGQQVTLRCSPKSGHDTVSWYQQALGQGPQFIFQYYEEEERQRGNFPDRFSGHQFPNYSSELNVNALLLGDSALYLCASSLGQGERYNSPLHFGNGTRLTVT.

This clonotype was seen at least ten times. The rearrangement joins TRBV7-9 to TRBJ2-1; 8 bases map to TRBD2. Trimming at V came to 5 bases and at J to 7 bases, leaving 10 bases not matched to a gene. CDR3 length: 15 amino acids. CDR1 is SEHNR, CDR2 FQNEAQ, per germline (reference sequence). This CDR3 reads CASSHREGGSNEQFF. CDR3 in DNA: TGTGCCAGCAGCCACCGGGAGGGTGGGAGTAATGAGCAGTTCTTC.

The CDR3 nucleotides read TGTGCCAGCAGTTACTCGATCCGGAGCTATGGCTACACCTTC. Residues: CASSYSIRSYGYTF. V and J are TRBV6-6 and TRBJ1-2, with D hard to call. Trimming removed 0 bases from V and 4 bases from J, with 9 bases in between. This CDR3 spans 14 amino acids. Germline V gene data show CDR1 as MNHNY and CDR2 as SVGAGI (reference sequence).

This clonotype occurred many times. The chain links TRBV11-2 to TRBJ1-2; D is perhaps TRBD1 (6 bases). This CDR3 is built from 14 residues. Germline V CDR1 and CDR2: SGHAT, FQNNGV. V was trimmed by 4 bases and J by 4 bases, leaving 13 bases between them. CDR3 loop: CASSSGGHFYGYTF. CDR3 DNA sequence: TGTGCCAGCAGCTCCGGGGGACATTTCTATGGCTACACCTTC. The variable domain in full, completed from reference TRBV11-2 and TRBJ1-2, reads EAGVAQSPRYKIIEKRQSVAFWCNPISGHATLYWYQQILGQGPKLLIQFQNNGVVDDSQLPKDRFSAERLKGVDSTLKIQPAKLEDSAVYLCASSSGGHFYGYTFGSGTRLTVV.

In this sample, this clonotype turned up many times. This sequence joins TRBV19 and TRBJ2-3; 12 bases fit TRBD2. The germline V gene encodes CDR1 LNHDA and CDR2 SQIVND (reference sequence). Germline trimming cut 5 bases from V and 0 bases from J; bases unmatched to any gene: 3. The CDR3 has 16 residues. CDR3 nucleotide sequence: TGTGCCAGTAGTGGTGGACTAGCGGGGAGCACAGATACGCAGTATTTT. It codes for CASSGGLAGSTDTQYF. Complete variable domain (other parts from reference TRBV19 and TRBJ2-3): DGGITQSPKYLFRKEGQNVTLSCEQNLNHDAMYWYRQDPGQGLRLIYYSQIVNDFQKGDIAEGYSVSREKKESFPLTVTSAQKNPTAFYLCASSGGLAGSTDTQYFGPGTRLTVL.

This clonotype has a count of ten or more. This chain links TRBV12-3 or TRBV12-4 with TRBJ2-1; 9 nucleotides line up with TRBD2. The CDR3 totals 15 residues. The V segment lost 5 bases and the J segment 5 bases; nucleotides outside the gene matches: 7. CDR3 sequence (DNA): TGTGCCAGCAGTCGCCGACTAGCGGCGAACAATGAGCAGTTCTTC. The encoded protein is CASSRRLAANNEQFF.